The clone carrying this TCR beta chain has just one count. What it binds is not known. The entry originates in a study of shared clonotypes between healthy human individuals. In germline, CDR1 is SGHRS, CDR2 YFSETQ. This CDR3 is built from 15 residues. J gave up 7 bases and V 3 bases, and 10 bases lay outside the gene matches. TCRdb's table, derived via immunoSEQ multiplex PCR, lists solely in-frame clones and lacks some. The sample lists roughly 300,000 clones; around four fifths were seen once. Findings of the study overall: Generation of non-shared clonotypes was less probable than generation of clonotypes shared by all four donors. Measured sharing among donors was expected to vary with sequencing depth.

V gene TRBV5-1 combines with J gene TRBJ2-7; 10 nucleotides match TRBD2. This sequence was found in a young man in good health. Sequenced sample: memory CD4+ T cells sorted from blood. The subset here: CD45RA-negative fraction. In nucleotides, the CDR3 is TGCGCCAGCAGCTCCCGGACTAGCGGAGGGGGGGAGCAGTACTTC. It codes for CASSSRTSGGGEQYF.